Judged by abundance, the clone carrying this TCR beta chain is medium-sized. What it binds is unknown. Hyperthyroidism was newly diagnosed in patients aged 18 to 65 (duration under 2 months). Clinical symptoms, serum thyroxine and TRAb, thyroid ultrasound and orbital computed tomography were used for the diagnoses. The data were obtained in a study of T cells in Graves' hyperthyroidism and ophthalmopathy. The wider study: Peripheral blood was drawn at first diagnosis, prior to all treatment. Study findings and constraints: Most expanded thyroid clonotypes above 0.001 also appeared in blood.

Regions amplified from RNA transcripts were the TCR beta CDR3 regions. Using the HTBI primer set, a first-round RT-PCR was run on the TCR CDR3. A single record per CDR3 protein comes from TCRdb applying MiXCR to the multiplex PCR reads. The sample yields tens of thousands of distinct CDR3 sequences, 40% to 55% seen once. Specimen: blood. The source is a woman aged 30 to 39 with Graves' hyperthyroidism.

The DNA for the CDR3 is TGCAGTGCTAGAGTGGGGCCCGAGCAGTACTTC. Encoded protein: CSARVGPEQYF. The V call is TRBV20-1, the J call TRBJ2-7; maybe TRBD1 (5 bases). V was clipped by 1 base and J by 6 bases, with 7 bases between them. Germline V gene sequence: CDR1 DFQATT, CDR2 SNEGSKA (reference sequence). This CDR3 comprises 11 residues.